This T cell receptor beta chain was recovered during a study of shared clonotypes between healthy human individuals. Study-level information: In total, the donors were two women and a few men aged 18 to 49.

The CDR3 extends over 14 amino acids. The germline V gene has CDR1 SGHTA and CDR2 FQGNSA. Trimming shortened V by 3 bases and J by 6 bases, and 13 bases separated the two germline ends. The study's findings and limits: Memory subsets had estimated richness that was generally smaller than that of naive subsets. Unshared clonotypes carried lower generation probabilities than those common to all four donors.

TCRdb's table, derived via immunoSEQ multiplex PCR, lists solely in-frame clones and lacks some. The data show some 1.4 million clones, around 97% seen once. Details on this clone: Antigen: not known.

The origin of this receptor is a man aged 25-45 years in good health. The chain is built from TRBV7-2 and TRBJ2-3, with D maybe TRBD1 (6 bases). The sequencing sample was made of naive CD4+ T cells sorted from blood. Subset here: CD45RA+ positively selected. The CDR3 loop is CASSLMGTGDTQYF. The CDR3 DNA reads as TGTGCCAGCAGCTTGATGGGCACAGGGGATACGCAGTATTTT.